This TCR beta chain derives from a study of T and B cells in COVID-19 patients. This clonotype was counted many times. Its target is not known. TRB was amplified from about 250-500 ng of blood genomic DNA. Trimming removed 3 bases from V and 1 base from J, with 10 bases in between. From germline, CDR1 is KGHSH and CDR2 LQKENI. The CDR3 extends over 14 amino acids. Study-wide points: Exclusive to the recovered cohort were some 2,300 TCR clusters, around 30 of them with low generation probability.

TRB rearrangements were amplified by multiplex PCR with BIOMED2 TRB-A/B primers. TCRdb redid the calling of the multiplex PCR reads with MiXCR, one entry per CDR3 protein. The table includes approximately 17,000 distinct CDR3 sequences, under 30% detected once. The TCR comes from a human donor who had recovered from COVID-19. The genes are TRBV18 and TRBJ2-7, with D possibly being TRBD1 or TRBD2 (6 bases each). The sequencing sample was made of blood. This chain's CDR3 is CASSPRGLSYEQYF. DNA of the CDR3: TGTGCCAGCTCACCCAGGGGACTGTCCTACGAGCAGTACTTC.